One sample yielded the 16 T cell receptor beta chains listed below, sequenced in a study of early T cells in non-severe SARS-CoV-2 infection. TCRdb called the 5' RACE reads again in MiXCR, with one record for every CDR3 protein. Here the sample spans roughly 100,000 distinct CDR3 sequences, about 12% being singletons. The sample consisted of whole blood. Receptor source: an adult who was a healthcare worker with PCR-confirmed SARS-CoV-2 infection or an uninfected control (not recorded which).

This clonotype was seen at least ten times. The CDR3 region has the DNA TGTGCCAGCAGCTTAGAAGCCGCGAACTATGGCTACACCTTC. The encoded protein is CASSLEAANYGYTF. The chain joins TRBV7-2 to TRBJ1-2; D remains unclear. Germline V CDR1 and CDR2: SGHTA, FQGNSA. This CDR3 is built from 14 residues. Trimming removed 1 base from V and 2 bases from J, with 8 bases in between.

This clonotype showed up many times. This chain links TRBV20-1 with TRBJ2-1; 10 positions agree with TRBD2. Germline V gene lookup returns CDR1 DFQATT and CDR2 SNEGSKA (reference sequence). This CDR3 is built from 17 residues. V shed 0 bases, J shed 7 bases, and the junction held 12 bases outside the gene matches. As DNA, the CDR3 is TGCAGTGCTAGAGATTGGGCTAGCGGGAGTTTGTGGAATGAGCAGTTCTTC. It translates to CSARDWASGSLWNEQFF.

In its sample, this clonotype was seen a few times. This chain connects TRBV7-2 to TRBJ1-2; D perhaps matches TRBD1 (5 bases). CDR1 and CDR2 from the germline V gene are SGHTA and FQGNSA. This CDR3 comprises 14 residues. V was clipped by 0 bases and J by 7 bases, with 12 bases between them. The CDR3 sequence is CASSLATALSGYTF. The CDR3, as DNA: TGTGCCAGCAGCTTAGCGACAGCCCTTAGTGGCTACACCTTC.

This clonotype has more than one count but fewer than ten. This chain uses TRBV5-4 with TRBJ2-5; 11 bases are a match to TRBD2. The CDR3 consists of 14 residues. CDR1 is SGHNT, CDR2 YYREEE, per germline (reference sequence). The V and J ends lost 2 bases and 5 bases, in that order; junction bases with no gene match: 2. DNA of the CDR3: TGTGCCAGCAGCTTCCCTAGCGGGAGGGAGACCCAGTACTTC. Its protein product is CASSFPSGRETQYF.

A few counts support this clonotype. The chain couples TRBV4-3 to TRBJ2-1; D is undetermined. The CDR3 runs to 15 residues. Germline CDR1 and CDR2: LGHNA and YSLEER. V shed 1 base and J shed 0 bases, with 7 bases lying between them. CDR3 in amino acids: CASSQALDSYNEQFF. In DNA form, the CDR3 reads TGCGCCAGCAGCCAAGCCTTAGACTCCTACAATGAGCAGTTCTTC.

This clonotype was counted ten times or more. The V gene is TRBV20-1, the J gene TRBJ1-1; D gene uncertain. Trimming shortened V by 0 bases and J by 4 bases, and 9 bases separated the two germline ends. Germline assignment: CDR1 DFQATT and CDR2 SNEGSKA (reference sequence). CDR3 size: 13 residues. The CDR3 protein is CSARDQVFTEAFF. CDR3 nucleotides: TGCAGTGCTAGAGATCAGGTTTTCACTGAAGCTTTCTTT.

This chain connects TRBV20-1 to TRBJ2-5, with 7 bases fitting TRBD2. The germline V gene has CDR1 DFQATT and CDR2 SNEGSKA (reference sequence). Trimming at V came to 1 base and at J to 5 bases, leaving 7 bases not matched to a gene. The CDR3 runs to 14 residues. The chain's CDR3 is CSARAGGGEETQYF. The CDR3 DNA is TGCAGTGCTAGAGCGGGGGGAGGGGAGGAGACCCAGTACTTC.

On this clonotype itself: This may arise from a read error, as a much more abundant clone is one base away. This sequence joins TRBV7-6 and TRBJ1-4; a possible D gene is TRBD1 (5 bases). The ends were cut back, 3 bases at V and 7 bases at J, with 12 bases in the middle. CDR3 length: 14 residues. The germline CDR1 and CDR2 sequences are SGHVS and FNYEAQ. Here the CDR3 reads CASSLDQGSEKLFF. DNA for the CDR3: TGTGCCAGCAGCTTGGACCAGGGAAGTGAAAAACTGTTTTTT.

The CDR3 spells CASSSAGTSVYEQYF. The CDR3 DNA sequence: TGTGCCAGCAGCTCAGCCGGGACTAGCGTCTACGAGCAGTACTTC. V usage is TRBV7-9 and J usage is TRBJ2-7, with 10 bases fitting TRBD2. The CDR3 spans 15 residues. Looked up from germline, CDR1 is SEHNR and CDR2 is FQNEAQ (reference sequence). V trimming: 4 bases; J trimming: 3 bases; junction bases outside the gene matches: 6.

This clonotype turned up a few times. The J gene is TRBJ2-3, the V gene TRBV7-9; D could derive from TRBD1 or TRBD2 (5 bases each). Trimming shortened V by 5 bases and J by 6 bases, and 30 bases separated the two germline ends. Looked up from germline, CDR1 is SEHNR and CDR2 is FQNEAQ (reference sequence). The CDR3 is made up of 19 amino acids. The CDR3 protein is CASSTPRVFGARQSDTQYF. Here the CDR3 DNA reads TGTGCCAGCAGCACCCCGAGGGTTTTCGGAGCGCGACAGTCGGATACGCAGTATTTT.

The chain is built from TRBV7-6 and TRBJ2-1; 8 bases map to TRBD2. V lost 0 bases, J lost 6 bases, and 10 bases stayed unmatched. CDR3 length: 17 amino acids. Germline lookup yields CDR1 SGHVS and CDR2 FNYEAQ. In DNA, the CDR3 is TGTGCCAGCAGCTTAGCCTTTGGAGGACTAGCTCTCAATGAGCAGTTCTTC. It translates to CASSLAFGGLALNEQFF.

This chain joins TRBV28 and TRBJ2-7, with D tentatively TRBD1 (7 bases). The germline V and J ends were trimmed by 6 bases and 7 bases, with 22 bases remaining between them. CDR1 and CDR2 (germline): MDHEN, SYDVKM. The CDR3 length is 15 residues. CDR3 sequence (DNA): TGTGCCAGCAGGGGACAGACGGGGGCGGTATTAGAGCAGTACTTC. It yields the protein CASRGQTGAVLEQYF.

This chain links TRBV3-1 with TRBJ2-1; D possibly corresponds to TRBD1 (5 bases). The germline CDR1 and CDR2 sequences are LGHDT and YNNKEL (reference sequence). The V and J ends lost 4 bases and 8 bases respectively, with 15 bases between them. The length of the CDR3 is 14 residues. Here the CDR3 reads CASSLTQVKDEQFF. CDR3 coding DNA: TGTGCCAGCAGCCTAACACAGGTGAAAGATGAGCAGTTCTTC.

The chain combines TRBV15 with TRBJ2-1; TRBD2 aligns across 7 bases. The CDR3 sequence is 13 residues long. The germline V gene encodes CDR1 LNHNV and CDR2 YYDKDF (reference sequence). The trim removed 4 bases at V and 9 bases at J, leaving 6 bases unmatched. The CDR3 protein is CATSTLPGGEQFF. The CDR3 bases are TGTGCCACCAGCACCCTCCCGGGGGGTGAGCAGTTCTTC. Combining the CDR3 with reference TRBV15 and TRBJ2-1 gives the whole variable domain DAMVIQNPRYQVTQFGKPVTLSCSQTLNHNVMYWYQQKSSQAPKLLFHYYDKDFNNEADTPDNFQSRRPNTSFCFLDIRSPGLGDTAMYLCATSTLPGGEQFFGPGTRLTVL.

This clonotype was found a few times. The rearrangement joins TRBV20-1 to TRBJ1-2; D not resolved. V was trimmed by 6 bases and J by 8 bases, leaving 7 bases between them. Germline V gene sequence: CDR1 DFQATT, CDR2 SNEGSKA (reference sequence). The CDR3 totals 9 residues. This chain's CDR3 is CSAPGGYTF. CDR3 in DNA: TGCAGTGCCCCCGGAGGCTACACCTTC.

This chain links TRBV7-6 with TRBJ2-1; tentatively, D is TRBD1 (5 bases). Germline V CDR1 and CDR2: SGHVS, FNYEAQ. This CDR3 has 12 amino acids. With 10 bases removed from V and 7 bases from J, the gap between germline ends came to 14 bases. Written as DNA, the CDR3 is TGTGCCACAGGGTCTTGGGGAAATGAGCAGTTCTTC. Amino acid sequence: CATGSWGNEQFF.